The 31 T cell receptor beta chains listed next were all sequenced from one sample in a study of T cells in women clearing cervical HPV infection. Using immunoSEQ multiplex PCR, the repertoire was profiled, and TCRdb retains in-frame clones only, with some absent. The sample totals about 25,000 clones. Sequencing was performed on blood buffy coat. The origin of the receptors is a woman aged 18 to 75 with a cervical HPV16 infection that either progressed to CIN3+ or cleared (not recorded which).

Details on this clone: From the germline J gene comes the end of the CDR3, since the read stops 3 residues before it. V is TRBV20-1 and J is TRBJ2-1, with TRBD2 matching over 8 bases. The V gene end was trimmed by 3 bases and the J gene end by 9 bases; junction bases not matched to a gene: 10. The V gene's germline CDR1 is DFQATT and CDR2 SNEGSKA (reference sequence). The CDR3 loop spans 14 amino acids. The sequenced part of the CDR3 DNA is TGCAGTGCTAGCTGGAGACGGGGGGGGAGTGAG. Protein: CSASWRRGGSE. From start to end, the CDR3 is CSASWRRGGSEQFF.

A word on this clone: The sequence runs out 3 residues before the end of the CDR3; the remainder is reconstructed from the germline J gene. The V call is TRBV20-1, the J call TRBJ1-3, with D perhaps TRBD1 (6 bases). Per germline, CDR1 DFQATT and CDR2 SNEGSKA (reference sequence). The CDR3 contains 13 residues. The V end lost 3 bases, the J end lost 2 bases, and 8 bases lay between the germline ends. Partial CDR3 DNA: TGCAGTGCTAGGAACAGGGCTGGAAACACC. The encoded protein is CSARNRAGNT. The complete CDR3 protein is CSARNRAGNTIYF.

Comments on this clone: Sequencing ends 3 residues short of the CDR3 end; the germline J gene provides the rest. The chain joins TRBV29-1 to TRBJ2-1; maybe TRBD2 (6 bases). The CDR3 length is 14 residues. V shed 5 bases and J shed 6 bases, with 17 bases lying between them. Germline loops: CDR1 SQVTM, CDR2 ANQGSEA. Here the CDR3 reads CSVHRIGGANEQFF. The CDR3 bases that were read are TGCAGCGTTCACCGTATTGGAGGGGCCAATGAG.

The CDR3 reads CASSLGLAGDEQFF. CDR3 DNA, as far as it was read: TGTGCCAGCAGCTTAGGGCTAGCGGGAGATGAG. The chain combines TRBV7-9 with TRBJ2-1, with 10 bases matching TRBD2. The observed sequence ends 3 residues before the CDR3 terminus, with the missing tail filled in from the germline J gene. Germline lookup yields CDR1 SEHNR and CDR2 FQNEAQ (reference sequence). The V segment lost 1 base and the J segment 8 bases; nucleotides outside the gene matches: 2. The CDR3 runs to 14 residues.

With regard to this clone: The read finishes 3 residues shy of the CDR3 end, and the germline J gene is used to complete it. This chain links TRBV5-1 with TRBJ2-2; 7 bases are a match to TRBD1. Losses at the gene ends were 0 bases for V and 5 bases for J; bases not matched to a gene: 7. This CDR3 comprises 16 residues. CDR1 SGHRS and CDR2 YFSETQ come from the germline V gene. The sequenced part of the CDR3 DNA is TGCGCCAGCAGCTTGGGCGCCGGGACAGAAACCGGGGAG. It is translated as CASSLGAGTETGE. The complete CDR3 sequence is CASSLGAGTETGELFF.

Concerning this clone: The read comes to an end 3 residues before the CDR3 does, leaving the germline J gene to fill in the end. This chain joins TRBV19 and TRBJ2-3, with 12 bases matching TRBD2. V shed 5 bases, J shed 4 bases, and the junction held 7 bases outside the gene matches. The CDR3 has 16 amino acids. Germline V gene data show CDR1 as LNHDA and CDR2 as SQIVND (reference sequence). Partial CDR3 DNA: TGTGCCAGTAGTGGACGACTAGCGGGAGACCCAGATACG. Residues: CASSGRLAGDPDT. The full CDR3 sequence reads CASSGRLAGDPDTQYF.

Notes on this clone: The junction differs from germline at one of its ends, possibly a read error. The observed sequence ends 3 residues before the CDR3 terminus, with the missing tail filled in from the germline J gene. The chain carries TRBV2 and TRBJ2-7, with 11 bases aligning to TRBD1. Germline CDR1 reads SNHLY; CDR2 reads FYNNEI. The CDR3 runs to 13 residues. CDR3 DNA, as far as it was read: TGTGCCTGCAGGGGACAGGGGGCCTACGAG. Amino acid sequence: CACRGQGAYE. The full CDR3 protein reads CACRGQGAYEQYF.

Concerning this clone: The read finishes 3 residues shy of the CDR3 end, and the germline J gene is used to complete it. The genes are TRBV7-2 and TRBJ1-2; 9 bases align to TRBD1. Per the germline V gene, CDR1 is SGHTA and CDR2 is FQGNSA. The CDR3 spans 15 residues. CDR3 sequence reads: CASSPRTGDYNDYTF. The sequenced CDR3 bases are TGTGCCAGCAGCCCCCGGACAGGGGACTACAATGAC.

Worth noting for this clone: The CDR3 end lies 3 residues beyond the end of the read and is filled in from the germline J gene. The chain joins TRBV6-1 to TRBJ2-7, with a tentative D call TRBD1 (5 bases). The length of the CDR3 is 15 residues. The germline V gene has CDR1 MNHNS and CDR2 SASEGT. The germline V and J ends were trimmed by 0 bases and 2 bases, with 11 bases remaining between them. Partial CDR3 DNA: TGTGCCAGCAGTGAAGCGGGGCGGATCCCCTACGAG. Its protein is CASSEAGRIPYE. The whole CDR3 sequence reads CASSEAGRIPYEQYF.

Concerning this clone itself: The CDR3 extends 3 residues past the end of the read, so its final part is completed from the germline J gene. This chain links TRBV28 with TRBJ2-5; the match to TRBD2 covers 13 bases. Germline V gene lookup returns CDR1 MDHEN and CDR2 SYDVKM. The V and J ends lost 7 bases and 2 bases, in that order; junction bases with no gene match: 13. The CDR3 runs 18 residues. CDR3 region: CASKGLAGAEWYQETQYF. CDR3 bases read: TGTGCCAGCAAAGGACTAGCGGGAGCGGAATGGTATCAAGAGACC.

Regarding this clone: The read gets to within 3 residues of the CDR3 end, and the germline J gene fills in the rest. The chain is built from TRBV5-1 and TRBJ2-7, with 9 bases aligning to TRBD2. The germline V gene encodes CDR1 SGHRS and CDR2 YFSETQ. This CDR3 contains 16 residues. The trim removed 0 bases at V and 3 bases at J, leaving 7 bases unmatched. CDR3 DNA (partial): TGCGCCAGCAGCTTGGGGCACAGCGGGAGGATCTACGAG. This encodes CASSLGHSGRIYE. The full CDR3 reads CASSLGHSGRIYEQYF.

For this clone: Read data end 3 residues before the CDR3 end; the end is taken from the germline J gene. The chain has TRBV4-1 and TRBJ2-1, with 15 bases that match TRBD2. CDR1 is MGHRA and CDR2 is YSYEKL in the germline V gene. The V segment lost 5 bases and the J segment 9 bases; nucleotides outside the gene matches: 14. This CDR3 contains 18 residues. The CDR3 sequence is CASSSNDGTSGRLSEQFF. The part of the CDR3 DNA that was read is TGCGCCAGCAGCTCGAACGACGGGACTAGCGGGAGGCTTAGTGAG.

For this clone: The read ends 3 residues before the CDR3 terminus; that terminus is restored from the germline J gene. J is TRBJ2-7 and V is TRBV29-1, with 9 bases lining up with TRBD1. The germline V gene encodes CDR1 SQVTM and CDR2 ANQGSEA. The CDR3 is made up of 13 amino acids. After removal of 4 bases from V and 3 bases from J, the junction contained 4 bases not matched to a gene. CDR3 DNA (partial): TGCAGCGTTGGGACAGGGGTATTCTACGAG. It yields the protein CSVGTGVFYE. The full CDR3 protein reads CSVGTGVFYEQYF.

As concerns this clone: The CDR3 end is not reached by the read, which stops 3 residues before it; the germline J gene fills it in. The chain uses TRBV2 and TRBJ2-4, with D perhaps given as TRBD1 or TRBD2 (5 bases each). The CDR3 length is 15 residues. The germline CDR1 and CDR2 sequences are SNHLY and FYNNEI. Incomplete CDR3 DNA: TGTGCCAGCAGTGAAGCCCTACTTGGGAGACAGCCT. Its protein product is CASSEALLGRQP. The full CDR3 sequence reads CASSEALLGRQPQYF.

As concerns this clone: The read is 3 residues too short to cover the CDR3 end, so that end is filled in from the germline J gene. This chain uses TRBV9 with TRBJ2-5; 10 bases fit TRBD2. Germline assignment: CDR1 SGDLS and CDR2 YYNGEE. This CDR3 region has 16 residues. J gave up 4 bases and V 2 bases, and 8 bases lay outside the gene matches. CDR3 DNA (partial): TGTGCCAGCAGCGTGTCCAGCGGGAGGGCCTCAGAGACC. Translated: CASSVSSGRASET. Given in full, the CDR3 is CASSVSSGRASETQYF.

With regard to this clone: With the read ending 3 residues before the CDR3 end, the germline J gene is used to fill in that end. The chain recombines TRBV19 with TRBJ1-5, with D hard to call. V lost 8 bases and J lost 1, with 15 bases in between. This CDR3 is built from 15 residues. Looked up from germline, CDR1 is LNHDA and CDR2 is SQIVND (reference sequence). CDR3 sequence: CASLPGVLSNQPQHF. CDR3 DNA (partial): TGTGCCAGTCTACCCGGGGTACTGAGCAATCAGCCC.

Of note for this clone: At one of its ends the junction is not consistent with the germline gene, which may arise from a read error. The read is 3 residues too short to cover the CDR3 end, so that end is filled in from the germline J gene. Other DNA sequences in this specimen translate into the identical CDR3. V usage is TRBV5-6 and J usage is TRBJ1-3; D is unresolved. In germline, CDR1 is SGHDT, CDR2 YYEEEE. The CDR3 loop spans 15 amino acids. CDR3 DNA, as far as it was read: TGTGCCAGCACTTCCCTAGATCTCGCTGGAAACACT. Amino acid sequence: CASTSLDLAGNT. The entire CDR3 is CASTSLDLAGNTIYF. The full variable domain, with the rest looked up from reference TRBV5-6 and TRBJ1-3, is DAGVTQSPTHLIKTRGQQVTLRCSPKSGHDTVSWYQQALGQGPQFIFQYYEEEERQRGNFPDRFSGHQFPNYSSELNVNALLLGDSALYLCASTSLDLAGNTIYFGEGSWLTVV.

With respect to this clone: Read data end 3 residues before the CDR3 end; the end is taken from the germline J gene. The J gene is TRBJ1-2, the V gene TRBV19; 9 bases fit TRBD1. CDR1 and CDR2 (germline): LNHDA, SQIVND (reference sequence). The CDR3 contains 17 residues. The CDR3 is CASRKGSGTGKTYDYTF. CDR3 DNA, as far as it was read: TGTGCCAGTCGCAAGGGGTCCGGGACAGGGAAGACCTACGAC. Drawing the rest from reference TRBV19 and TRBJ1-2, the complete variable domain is DGGITQSPKYLFRKEGQNVTLSCEQNLNHDAMYWYRQDPGQGLRLIYYSQIVNDFQKGDIAEGYSVSREKKESFPLTVTSAQKNPTAFYLCASRKGSGTGKTYDYTFGSGTRLTVV.

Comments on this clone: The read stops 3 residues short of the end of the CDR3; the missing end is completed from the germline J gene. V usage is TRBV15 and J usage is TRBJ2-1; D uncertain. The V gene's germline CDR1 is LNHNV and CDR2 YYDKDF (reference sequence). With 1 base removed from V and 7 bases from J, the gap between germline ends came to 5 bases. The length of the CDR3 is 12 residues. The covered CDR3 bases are TGTGCCACCAGCAGAGCTAGGAATGAG. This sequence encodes CATSRARNE. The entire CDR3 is CATSRARNEQFF.

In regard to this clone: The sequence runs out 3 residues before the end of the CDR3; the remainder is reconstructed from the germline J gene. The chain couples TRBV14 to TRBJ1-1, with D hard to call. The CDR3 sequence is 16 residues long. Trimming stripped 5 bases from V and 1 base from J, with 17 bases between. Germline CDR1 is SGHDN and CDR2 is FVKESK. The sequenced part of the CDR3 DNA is TGTGCCAGCAGCTTTCGACCACTAGACGGGAACACTGAA. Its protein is CASSFRPLDGNTE. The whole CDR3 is CASSFRPLDGNTEAFF.

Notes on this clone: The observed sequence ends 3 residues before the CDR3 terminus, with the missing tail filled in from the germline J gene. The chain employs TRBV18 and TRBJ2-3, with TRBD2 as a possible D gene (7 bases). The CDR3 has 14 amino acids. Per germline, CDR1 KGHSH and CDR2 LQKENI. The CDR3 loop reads CASSPGGHQETQYF. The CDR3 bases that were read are TGTGCCAGCAGCCCGGGGGGCCATCAAGAGACG. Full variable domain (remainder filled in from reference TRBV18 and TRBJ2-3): NAGVMQNPRHLVRRRGQEARLRCSPMKGHSHVYWYRQLPEEGLKFMVYLQKENIIDESGMPKERFSAEFPKEGPSILRIQQVVRGDSAAYFCASSPGGHQETQYFGPGTRLTVL.

The DNA read from the CDR3 is TGTGCCAGCAGCCTACCTGGCGGGGATCAGCCC. This translates into CASSLPGGDQP. The complete CDR3 sequence is CASSLPGGDQPQHF. The rearrangement uses TRBV13 and TRBJ1-5; unclear D gene. Read sequence stops 3 residues before the CDR3 end, and the germline J gene provides the missing end. The CDR3 consists of 14 residues. Trimming took off 5 bases at V and 5 bases at J, with 13 bases between the two ends. Germline V gives CDR1 PRHDT, CDR2 FYEKMQ (reference sequence).

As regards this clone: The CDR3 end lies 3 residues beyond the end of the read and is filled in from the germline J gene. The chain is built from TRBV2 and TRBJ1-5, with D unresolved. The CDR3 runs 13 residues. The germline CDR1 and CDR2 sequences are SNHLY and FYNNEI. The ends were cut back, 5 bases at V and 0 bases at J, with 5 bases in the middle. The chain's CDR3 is CASSQHSNQPQHF. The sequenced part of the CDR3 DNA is TGTGCCAGCAGTCAACATAGCAATCAGCCC.

CDR3 loop: CSADPTRGPTEAFF. The sequenced part of the CDR3 DNA is TGCAGTGCAGACCCCACCCGAGGGCCGACTGAA. The chain uses TRBV20-1 and TRBJ1-1; D gene ambiguous. The read comes to an end 3 residues before the CDR3 does, leaving the germline J gene to fill in the end. Germline V gene data show CDR1 as DFQATT and CDR2 as SNEGSKA (reference sequence). The CDR3 sequence is 14 residues long. The V end was cut by 6 bases, the J end by 5 bases, with 19 bases between.

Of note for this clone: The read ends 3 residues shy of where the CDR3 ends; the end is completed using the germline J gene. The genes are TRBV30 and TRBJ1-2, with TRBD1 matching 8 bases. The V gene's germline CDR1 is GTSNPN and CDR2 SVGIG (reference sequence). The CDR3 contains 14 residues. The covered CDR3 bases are TGTGCCTGGAAAACAAACGGCCCGGGACAGGTC. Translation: CAWKTNGPGQV. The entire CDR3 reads CAWKTNGPGQVYTF.

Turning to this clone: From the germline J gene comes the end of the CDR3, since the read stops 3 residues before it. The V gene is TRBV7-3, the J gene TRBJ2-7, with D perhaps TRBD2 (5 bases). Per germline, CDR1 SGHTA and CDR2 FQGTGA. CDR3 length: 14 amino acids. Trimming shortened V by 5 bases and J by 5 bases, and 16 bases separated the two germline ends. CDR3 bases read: TGTGCCAGCAGCACGGGCGGAGCGGTCCACGAG. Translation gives CASSTGGAVHE. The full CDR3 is CASSTGGAVHEQYF. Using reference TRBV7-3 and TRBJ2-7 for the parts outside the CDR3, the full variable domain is GAGVSQTPSNKVTEKGKYVELRCDPISGHTALYWYRQSLGQGPEFLIYFQGTGAADDSGLPNDRFFAVRPEGSVSTLKIQRTERGDSAVYLCASSTGGAVHEQYFGPGTRLTVT.

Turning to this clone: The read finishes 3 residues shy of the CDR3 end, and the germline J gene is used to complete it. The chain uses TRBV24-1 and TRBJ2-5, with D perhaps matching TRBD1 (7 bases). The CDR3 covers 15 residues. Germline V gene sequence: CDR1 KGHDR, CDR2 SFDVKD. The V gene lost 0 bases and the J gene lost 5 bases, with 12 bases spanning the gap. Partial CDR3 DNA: TGTGCCACCAGTGATTTGGGGCGGGGACAGGAGACC. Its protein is CATSDLGRGQET. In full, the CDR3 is CATSDLGRGQETQYF.

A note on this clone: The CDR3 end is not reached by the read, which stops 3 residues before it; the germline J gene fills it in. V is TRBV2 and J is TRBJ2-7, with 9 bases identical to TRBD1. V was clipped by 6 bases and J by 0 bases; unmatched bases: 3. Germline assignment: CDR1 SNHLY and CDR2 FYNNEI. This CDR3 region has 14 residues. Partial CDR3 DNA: TGTGCCAGCAGAATGGGACAGGGCTCCTACGAG. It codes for CASRMGQGSYE. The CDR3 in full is CASRMGQGSYEQYF.

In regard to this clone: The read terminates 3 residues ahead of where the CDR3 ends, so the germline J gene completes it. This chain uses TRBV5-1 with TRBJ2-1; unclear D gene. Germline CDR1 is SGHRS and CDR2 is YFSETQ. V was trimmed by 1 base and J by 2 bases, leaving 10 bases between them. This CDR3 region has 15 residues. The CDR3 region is CASSLRSPPYNEQFF. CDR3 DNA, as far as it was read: TGCGCCAGCAGCTTGAGGTCCCCGCCCTACAATGAG.

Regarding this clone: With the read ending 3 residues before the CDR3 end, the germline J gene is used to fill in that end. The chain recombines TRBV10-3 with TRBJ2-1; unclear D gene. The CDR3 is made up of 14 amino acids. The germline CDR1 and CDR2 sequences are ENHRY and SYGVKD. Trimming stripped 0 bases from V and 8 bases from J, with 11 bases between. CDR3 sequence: CAISESTDRDEQFF. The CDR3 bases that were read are TGTGCCATCAGTGAGTCGACTGACCGGGATGAG.

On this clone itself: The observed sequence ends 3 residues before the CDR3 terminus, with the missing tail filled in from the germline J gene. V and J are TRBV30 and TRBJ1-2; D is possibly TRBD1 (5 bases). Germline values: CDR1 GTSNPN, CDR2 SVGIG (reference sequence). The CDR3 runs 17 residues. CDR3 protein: CAWSYPAWVGASYDYTF. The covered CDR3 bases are TGTGCCTGGAGTTACCCCGCTTGGGTAGGGGCCTCCTACGAC. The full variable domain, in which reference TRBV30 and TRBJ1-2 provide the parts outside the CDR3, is SQTIHQWPATLVQPVGSPLSLECTVEGTSNPNLYWYRQAAGRGLQLLFYSVGIGQISSEVPQNLSASRPQDRQFILSSKKLLLSDSGFYLCAWSYPAWVGASYDYTFGSGTRLTVV.